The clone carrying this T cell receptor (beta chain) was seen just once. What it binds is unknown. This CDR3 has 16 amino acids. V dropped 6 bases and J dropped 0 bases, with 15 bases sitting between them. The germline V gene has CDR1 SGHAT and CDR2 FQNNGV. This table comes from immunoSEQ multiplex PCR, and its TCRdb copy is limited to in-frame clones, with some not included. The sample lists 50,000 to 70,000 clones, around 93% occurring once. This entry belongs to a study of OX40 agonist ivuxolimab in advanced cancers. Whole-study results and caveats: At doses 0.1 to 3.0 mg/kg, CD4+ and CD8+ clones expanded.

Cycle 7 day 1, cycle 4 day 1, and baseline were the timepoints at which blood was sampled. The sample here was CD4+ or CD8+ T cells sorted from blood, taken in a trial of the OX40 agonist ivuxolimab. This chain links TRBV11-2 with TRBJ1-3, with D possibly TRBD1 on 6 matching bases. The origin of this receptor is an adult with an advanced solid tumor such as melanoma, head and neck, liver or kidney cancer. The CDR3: CASRPETGLSGNTIYF. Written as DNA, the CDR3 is TGTGCCAGCAGACCAGAGACAGGACTCTCTGGAAACACCATATATTTT.